This T cell receptor beta chain emerged from a study of blood T cell repertoires in COVID-19. With V trimmed by 4 bases and J by 7 bases, 6 bases remained unmatched. This CDR3 has 15 residues. Germline V gene data show CDR1 as SGHDN and CDR2 as FVKESK. Original analysis: Reference gene primers were amplified, and this amplification served to estimate nucleated cell counts. This table comes from immunoSEQ multiplex PCR, and its TCRdb copy is limited to in-frame clones, with some not included. V, J and clone size reflect that table, while D and trimming were determined from the DNA. The data contain some 400,000 clones, roughly 90% of them singletons. The sample holds one count of this clone. All enrollees were roughly 18 to 100 years old and from 20 to 30 US areas. Which cohort a participant joined came from the clinical history participants gave. Participants classified as exposed had met a COVID-19 case within 2 weeks before study entry.

The TCR was taken from a woman aged 40 to 50 who had been exposed to COVID-19. The chain carries TRBV14 and TRBJ2-1, with 11 bases that match TRBD2. The sample comprised PBMCs or T cells enriched from blood (not recorded which). The CDR3 sequence: CASSPAGTSGNEQFF. CDR3 DNA sequence: TGTGCCAGCAGCCCAGCCGGGACTAGCGGAAATGAGCAGTTCTTC.